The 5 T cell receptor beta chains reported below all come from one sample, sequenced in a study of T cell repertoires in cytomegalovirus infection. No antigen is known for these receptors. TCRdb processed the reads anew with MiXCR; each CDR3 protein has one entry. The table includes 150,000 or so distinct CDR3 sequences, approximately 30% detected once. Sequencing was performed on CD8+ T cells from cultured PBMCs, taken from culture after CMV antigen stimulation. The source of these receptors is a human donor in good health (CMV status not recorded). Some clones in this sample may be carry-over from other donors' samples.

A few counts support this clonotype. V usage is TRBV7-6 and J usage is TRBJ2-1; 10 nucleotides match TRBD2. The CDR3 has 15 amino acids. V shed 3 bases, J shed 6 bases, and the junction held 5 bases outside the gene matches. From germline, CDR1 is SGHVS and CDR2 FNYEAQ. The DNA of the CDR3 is TGTGCCAGCAGCTTGCTAGCGGGGGCCACCAATGAGCAGTTCTTC. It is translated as CASSLLAGATNEQFF.

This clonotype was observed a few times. The CDR3 sequence: CASSLTGREETQYF. CDR3 DNA: TGTGCCAGCAGTTTGACAGGGCGGGAGGAGACCCAGTACTTC. The chain is built from TRBV12-3 or TRBV12-4 and TRBJ2-5, with D possibly being TRBD1 or TRBD2 (7 bases each). The CDR3 consists of 14 residues. V was pared by 3 bases and J by 5 bases, with 13 bases between.

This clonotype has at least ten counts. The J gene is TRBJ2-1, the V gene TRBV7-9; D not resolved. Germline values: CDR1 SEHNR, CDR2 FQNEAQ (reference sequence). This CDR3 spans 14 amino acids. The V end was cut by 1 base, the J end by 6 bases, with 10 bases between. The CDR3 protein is CASSLDFNINEQFF. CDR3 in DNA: TGTGCCAGCAGCTTAGATTTTAATATCAATGAGCAGTTCTTC.

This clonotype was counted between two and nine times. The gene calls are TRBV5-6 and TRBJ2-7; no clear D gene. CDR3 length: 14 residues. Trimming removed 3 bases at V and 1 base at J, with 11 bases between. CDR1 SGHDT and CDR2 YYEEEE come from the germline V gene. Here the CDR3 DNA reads TGTGCCAGCAGCTACCGGATCGGATCCTACGAGCAGTACTTC. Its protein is CASSYRIGSYEQYF.

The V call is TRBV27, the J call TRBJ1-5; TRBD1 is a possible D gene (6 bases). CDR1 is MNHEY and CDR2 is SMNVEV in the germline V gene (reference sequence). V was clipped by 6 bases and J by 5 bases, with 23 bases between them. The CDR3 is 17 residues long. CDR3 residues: CASSPQDVSPGDQPQHF. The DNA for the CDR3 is TGTGCCAGCAGCCCGCAGGATGTCTCCCCAGGGGATCAGCCCCAGCATTTT.